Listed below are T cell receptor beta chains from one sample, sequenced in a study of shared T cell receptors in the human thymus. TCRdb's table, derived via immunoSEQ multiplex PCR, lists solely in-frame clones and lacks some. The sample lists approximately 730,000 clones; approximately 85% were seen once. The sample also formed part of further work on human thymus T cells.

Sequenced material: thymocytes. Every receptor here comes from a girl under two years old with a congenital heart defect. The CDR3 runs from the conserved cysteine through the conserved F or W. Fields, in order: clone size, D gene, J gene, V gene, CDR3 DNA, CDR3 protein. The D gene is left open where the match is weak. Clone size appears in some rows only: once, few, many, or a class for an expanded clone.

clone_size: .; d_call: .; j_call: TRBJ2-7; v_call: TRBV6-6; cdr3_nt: TGTGCCAGCAGTTACGTCTGGACAGCGAGCTCCTACGAGCAGTACTTC; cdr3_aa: CASSYVWTASSYEQYF
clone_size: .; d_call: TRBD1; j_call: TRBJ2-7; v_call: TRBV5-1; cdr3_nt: TGCGCCAGCAGCATTGACAGGGGCCTACCCTACGAGCAGTACTTC; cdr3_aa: CASSIDRGLPYEQYF
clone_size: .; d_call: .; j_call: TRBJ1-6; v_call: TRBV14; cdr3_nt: TGTGCCAGCAGCCAAGACGGGACTATATACTATAATTCACCCCTCCACTTT; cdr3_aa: CASSQDGTIYYNSPLHF
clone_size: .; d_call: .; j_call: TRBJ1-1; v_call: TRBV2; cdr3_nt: TGTGCCAGCAGTGATCTTAGGGGTGAAGCTTTCTTT; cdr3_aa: CASSDLRGEAFF
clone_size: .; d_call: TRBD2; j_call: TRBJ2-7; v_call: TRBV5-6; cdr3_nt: TGTGCCAGCAGCTTGGACCCAAAGGGAGGGCCCGCCGGATACGAGCAGTACTTC; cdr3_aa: CASSLDPKGGPAGYEQYF
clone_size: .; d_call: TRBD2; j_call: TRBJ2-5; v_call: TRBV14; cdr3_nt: TGTGCCAGCAGCCAAGAGGGGGAGGGACTAGCGGGGGAGACCCAGTACTTC; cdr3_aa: CASSQEGEGLAGETQYF
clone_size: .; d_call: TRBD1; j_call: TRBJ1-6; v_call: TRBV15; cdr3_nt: TGTGCCACCAGCAGAGATGAGTGGGGACAGAGCTCCTATAATTCACCCCTCCACTTT; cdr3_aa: CATSRDEWGQSSYNSPLHF
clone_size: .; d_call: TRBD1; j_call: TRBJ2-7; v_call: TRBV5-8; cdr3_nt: TGTGCCAGCAGCTGGGGCGGGACAGGGATCCTCTACGAGCAGTACTTC; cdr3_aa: CASSWGGTGILYEQYF
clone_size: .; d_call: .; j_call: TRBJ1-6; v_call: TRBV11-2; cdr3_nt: TGTGCCAGCAGCTTAGTCACGGGGTTGAATTCACCCCTCCACTTT; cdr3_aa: CASSLVTGLNSPLHF
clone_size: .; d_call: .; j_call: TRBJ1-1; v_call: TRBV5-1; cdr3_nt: TGCGCCAGCAGCCGAGGGCAACAGGGAACTAGAGAAGCTTTCTTT; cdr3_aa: CASSRGQQGTREAFF
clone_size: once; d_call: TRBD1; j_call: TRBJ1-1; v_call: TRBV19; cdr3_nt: TGTGCCAGTAGTATGGTTTTAGCGGATAGGGACAGGGTGGGAGCTGAAGCTTTCTTT; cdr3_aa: CASSMVLADRDRVGAEAFF
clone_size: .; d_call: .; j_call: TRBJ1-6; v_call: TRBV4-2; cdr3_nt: TGTGCCAGCAGCCACCCGAGCGGCATTTTGGTTGGGTCACCCCTCCACTTT; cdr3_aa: CASSHPSGILVGSPLHF
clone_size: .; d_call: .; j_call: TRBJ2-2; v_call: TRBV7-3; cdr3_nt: TGTGCCAGCAGTCCCGAAAAACGTGGGCGTGGCACCGGGGAGCTGTTTTTT; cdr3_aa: CASSPEKRGRGTGELFF
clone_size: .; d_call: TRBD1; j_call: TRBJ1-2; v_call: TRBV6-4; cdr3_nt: TGTGCCTCTCACGGGCGACAGGGAGCTAACTATGGCTACACCTTC; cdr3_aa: CASHGRQGANYGYTF
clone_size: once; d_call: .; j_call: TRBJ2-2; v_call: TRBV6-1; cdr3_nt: TGTGCCAGCAGTGGGCAGGGAGGTCCGTACACCGGGGAGCTGTTTTTT; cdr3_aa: CASSGQGGPYTGELFF
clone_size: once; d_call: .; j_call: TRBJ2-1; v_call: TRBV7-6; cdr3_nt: TGTGCCAGCAGCTTACGCCGCCCCGGGACACCTGAAATTAACAATGAGCAGTTCTTC; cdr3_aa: CASSLRRPGTPEINNEQFF
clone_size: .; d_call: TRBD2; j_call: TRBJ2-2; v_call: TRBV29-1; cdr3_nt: TGCAGCGTCGCCGCGGGGGGCGACACCGGGGAGCTGTTTTTT; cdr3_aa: CSVAAGGDTGELFF
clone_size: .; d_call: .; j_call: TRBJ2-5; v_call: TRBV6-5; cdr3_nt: TGTGCCAGCAGTTACTCGGTACTTGAAGAGACCCAGTACTTC; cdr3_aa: CASSYSVLEETQYF
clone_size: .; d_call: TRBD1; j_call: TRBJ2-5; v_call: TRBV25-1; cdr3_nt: TGTGCCAGCAGGGACAGGGCCCAAGAGACCCAGTACTTC; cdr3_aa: CASRDRAQETQYF
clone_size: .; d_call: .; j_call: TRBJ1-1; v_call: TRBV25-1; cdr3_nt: TGTGCCAGTGGGAAAATCACAGGGACTGAAGCTTTCTTT; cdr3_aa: CASGKITGTEAFF
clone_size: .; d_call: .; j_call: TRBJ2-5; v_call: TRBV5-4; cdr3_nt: TGTGCCAGCAGCTTGAGGGAGAGAACCCAAGAGACCCAGTACTTC; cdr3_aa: CASSLRERTQETQYF
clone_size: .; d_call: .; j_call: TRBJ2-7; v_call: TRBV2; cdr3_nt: TGTGCCAGCAGTGACCCCGGGACGGGCGGGGTATACGAGCAGTACTTC; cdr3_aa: CASSDPGTGGVYEQYF
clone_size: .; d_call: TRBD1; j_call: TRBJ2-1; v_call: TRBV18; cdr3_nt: TGTGCCAGCTCACCAGAGGGGGACAGGAGAACAATCAATGAGATGAGCTCTAAGTTCTTC; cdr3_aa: CASSPEGDRRTINEMSSKFF
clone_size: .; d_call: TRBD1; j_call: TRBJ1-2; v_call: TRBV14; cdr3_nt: TGTGCCAGCAGCGATGAGGCTCCGGGACAGGGGGCGATCTATGGCTACACCTTC; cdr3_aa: CASSDEAPGQGAIYGYTF
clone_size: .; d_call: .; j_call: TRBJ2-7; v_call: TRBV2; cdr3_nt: TGTGCCAGCAGTGAAGCGCCTCCCGGACAGACGAACTACGAGCAGTACTTC; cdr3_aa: CASSEAPPGQTNYEQYF
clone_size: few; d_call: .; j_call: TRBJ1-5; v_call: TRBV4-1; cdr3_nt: TGCGCCAGCAGCCAAGATGGCGGGGGCGGACAGCCCCAGCATTTT; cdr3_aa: CASSQDGGGGQPQHF
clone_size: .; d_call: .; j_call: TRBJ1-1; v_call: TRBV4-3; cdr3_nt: TGCGCCAGCAGCCAATATGTTGCAGGTGTTACTGAAGCTTTCTTT; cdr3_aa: CASSQYVAGVTEAFF
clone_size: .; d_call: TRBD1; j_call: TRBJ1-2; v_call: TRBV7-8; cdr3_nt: TGTGCCAGCAGCTTAACTCGACAGGGCGGCTATGGCTACACCTTC; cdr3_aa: CASSLTRQGGYGYTF
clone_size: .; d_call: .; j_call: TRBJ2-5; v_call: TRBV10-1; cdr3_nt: TGCGCCAGCAGTGAGCGGCGGGGCGAGGAGGAGACCCAGTACTTC; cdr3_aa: CASSERRGEEETQYF
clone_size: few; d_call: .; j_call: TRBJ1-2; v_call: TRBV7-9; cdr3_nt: TGTGCCAGCAGCTTTACTACCGGGGTCCGCTATGGCTACACCTTC; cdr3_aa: CASSFTTGVRYGYTF
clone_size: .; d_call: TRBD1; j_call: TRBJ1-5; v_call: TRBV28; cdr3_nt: TGTGCCAGCAGGCCTTACAGGGGCGTAGGCGATCAGCCCCAGCATTTT; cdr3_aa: CASRPYRGVGDQPQHF
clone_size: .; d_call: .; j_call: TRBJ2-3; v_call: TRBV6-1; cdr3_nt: TGTGCCAGCAGTCGACAGGACACAGATACGCAGTATTTT; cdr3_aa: CASSRQDTDTQYF
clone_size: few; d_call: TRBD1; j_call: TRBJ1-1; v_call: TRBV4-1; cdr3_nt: TGCGCCAGCAGCCAAGGGCTCATTCAGGGGGTGAACACTGAAGCTTTCTTT; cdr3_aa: CASSQGLIQGVNTEAFF
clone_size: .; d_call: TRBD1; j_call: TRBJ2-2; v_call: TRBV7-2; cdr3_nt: TGTGCCAGCAGCTATCCCAACGAACAGGGGCGAACGTCAGAGGAGCTGTTTTTT; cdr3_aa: CASSYPNEQGRTSEELFF
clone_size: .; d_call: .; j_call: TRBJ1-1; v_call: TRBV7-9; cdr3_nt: TGTGCCAGCAGCTTAATCGGCACAGGGTACACTGAAGCTTTCTTT; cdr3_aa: CASSLIGTGYTEAFF
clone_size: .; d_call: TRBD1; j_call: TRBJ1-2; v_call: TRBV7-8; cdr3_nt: TGTGCCAAAGACAAAAAAGACAGGGCCTATGGCTACACCTTC; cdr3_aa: CAKDKKDRAYGYTF
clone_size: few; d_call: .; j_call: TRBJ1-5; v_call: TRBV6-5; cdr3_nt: TGTGCCAGCAGTTACGCGTCTAGCAATCAGCCCCAGCATTTT; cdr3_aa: CASSYASSNQPQHF
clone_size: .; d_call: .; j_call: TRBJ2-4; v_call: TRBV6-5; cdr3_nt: TGTGCCAGCAGTTACGTAAGGGGAACCAAAAACATTCAGTACTTC; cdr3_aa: CASSYVRGTKNIQYF
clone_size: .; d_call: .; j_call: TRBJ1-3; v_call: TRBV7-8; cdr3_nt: TGTGCCAGCAGCCCCAGGGCCCCTGGAAACACCATATATTTT; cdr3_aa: CASSPRAPGNTIYF
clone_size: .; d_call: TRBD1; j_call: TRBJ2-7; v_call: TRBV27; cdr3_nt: TGTGCCAGCAGTAACGCCGGGACAGGGGTGTCCTACGAGCAGTACTTC; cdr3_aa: CASSNAGTGVSYEQYF
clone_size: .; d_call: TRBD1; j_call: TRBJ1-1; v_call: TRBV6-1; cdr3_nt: TGTGCCAGCAGGGCCGGACAGGGGAACACTGAAGCTTTCTTT; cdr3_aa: CASRAGQGNTEAFF
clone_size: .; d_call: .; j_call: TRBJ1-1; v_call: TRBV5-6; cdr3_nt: TGTGCCAGCAGCTTACACAGGGAAGCTTTCTTT; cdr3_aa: CASSLHREAFF
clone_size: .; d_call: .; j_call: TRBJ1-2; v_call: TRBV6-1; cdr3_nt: TGTGCCAGCAGGAAACTCCGACAGCTTGGAGGCTACACCTTC; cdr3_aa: CASRKLRQLGGYTF
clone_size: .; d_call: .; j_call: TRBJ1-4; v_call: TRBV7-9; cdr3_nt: TGTGCCAGCAGCTTGAAGCGGGACTGGGAGGGAACTAATGAAAAACTGTTTTTT; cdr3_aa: CASSLKRDWEGTNEKLFF
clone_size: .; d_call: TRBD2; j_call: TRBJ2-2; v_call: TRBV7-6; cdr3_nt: TGTGCCAGCAGCTTTAGCTTTCGGGTAGCGGGGGGGCCTGTGCGCGACACCGGGGAGCTGTTTTTT; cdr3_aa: CASSFSFRVAGGPVRDTGELFF